The T cell receptor (beta chain) described here comes from a study of T cells in Graves' hyperthyroidism and ophthalmopathy. Patients showing uncontrolled infection, other autoimmune disease, pregnancy or lactation were ineligible. This sample holds PBMCs from about 10 ml fresh peripheral blood. TCR beta CDR3 region amplification was performed from RNA transcripts. HTBI primers were used for first-round RT-PCR of the TCR CDR3. Each CDR3 protein is one row after TCRdb ran MiXCR on the multiplex PCR reads. The table has roughly 290,000 distinct CDR3 sequences, approximately 13% seen once. J was trimmed by 6 bases and V by 2 bases; bases with no gene match: 2. CDR3 size: 13 residues. This clonotype showed up many times. The antigen remains undetermined. Overall study results and limits: Among clonotypes expanded in thyroid above 0.001, most were also found in blood. Before onset, ophthalmopathy was predicted by the model a median 6.5 months earlier.

The source is a woman aged 40 to 50 with Graves' hyperthyroidism. Sequencing input: blood. The rearrangement joins TRBV12-3 or TRBV12-4 to TRBJ1-2, with TRBD1 matching over 8 bases. CDR3 in DNA: TGTGCCAGCAGTTTAACCAGGGGGCATGGCTACACCTTC. Translating it yields CASSLTRGHGYTF.